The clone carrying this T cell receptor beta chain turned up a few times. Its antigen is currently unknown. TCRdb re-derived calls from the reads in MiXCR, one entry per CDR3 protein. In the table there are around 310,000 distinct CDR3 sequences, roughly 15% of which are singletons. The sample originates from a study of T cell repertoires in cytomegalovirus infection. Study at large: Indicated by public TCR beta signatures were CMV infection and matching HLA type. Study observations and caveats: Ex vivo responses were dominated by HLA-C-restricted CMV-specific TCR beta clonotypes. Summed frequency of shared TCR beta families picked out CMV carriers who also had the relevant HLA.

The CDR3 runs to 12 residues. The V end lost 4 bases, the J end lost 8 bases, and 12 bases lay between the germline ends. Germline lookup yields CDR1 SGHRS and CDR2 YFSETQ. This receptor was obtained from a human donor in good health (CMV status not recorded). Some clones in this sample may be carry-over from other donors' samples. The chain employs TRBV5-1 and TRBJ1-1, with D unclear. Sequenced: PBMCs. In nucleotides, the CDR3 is TGCGCCAGCAGCCTGAGAGGAGAAGAAGCTTTCTTT. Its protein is CASSLRGEEAFF.